This passage covers 29 T cell receptor beta chains from one sample sequenced in a study of T cell responses to AZD1222 COVID-19 vaccine. The repertoire was sequenced with immunoSEQ multiplex PCR; TCRdb's copy has only in-frame clones and lacks some. The table records around 110,000 clones, 93% of them present only once. Material: peripheral blood, obtained on day 0 of AZD1222 vaccination. These receptors all come from an adult in good health.

The chain joins TRBV6-5 to TRBJ1-3; no reliable D call. Germline-derived CDR1 and CDR2 are MNHEY and SVGAGI. V was cut by 6 bases and J by 0 bases, with 9 bases left in between. There are 14 residues in the CDR3. The chain's CDR3 is CASRTYYSGNTIYF. The CDR3 nucleotides read TGTGCCAGCAGGACGTACTACTCTGGAAACACCATATATTTT.

The rearrangement joins TRBV15 to TRBJ2-5; possibly TRBD2 for D (5 bases). The CDR3 extends over 14 amino acids. In germline, CDR1 is LNHNV, CDR2 YYDKDF (reference sequence). Trimming pared 0 bases from V and 1 base from J, leaving 6 bases between. The CDR3 bases are TGTGCCACCAGCAGAGAAGCGGTCCAAGAGACCCAGTACTTC. Its translation is CATSREAVQETQYF.

The chain couples TRBV12-3 or TRBV12-4 to TRBJ1-5; possibly TRBD1 for D (5 bases). The V gene lost 5 bases and the J gene lost 8 bases, with 13 bases spanning the gap. The CDR3 has 13 amino acids. The chain's CDR3 is CASSLGGREPQHF. Written as DNA, the CDR3 is TGTGCCAGCAGTCTGGGGGGTCGGGAGCCCCAGCATTTT.

This chain uses TRBV24-1 with TRBJ2-5, with TRBD1 identical over 9 bases. The CDR3 runs to 18 residues. The V gene's germline CDR1 is KGHDR and CDR2 SFDVKD. V was pared by 3 bases and J by 5 bases, with 15 bases of the junction left unmatched. The CDR3 region is CATSDRRGRDRAWETQYF. The CDR3 DNA reads as TGTGCCACCAGTGATCGACGCGGTCGGGACAGGGCGTGGGAGACCCAGTACTTC.

This clone was counted a single time. This chain uses TRBV2 with TRBJ2-7, with no clear D. Germline V CDR1 and CDR2: SNHLY, FYNNEI. The CDR3 has 12 residues. Trimming took off 1 base at V and 3 bases at J, with 4 bases between the two ends. The DNA of the CDR3 is TGTGCCAGCAGTGAAGGGGACTACGAGCAGTACTTC. Translating it yields CASSEGDYEQYF.

The chain uses TRBV6-2 or TRBV6-3 and TRBJ1-5, with unresolved D. This CDR3 comprises 15 residues. The germline gives CDR1 MNHEY, CDR2 SVGEGT. With 4 bases removed from V and 1 base from J, the gap between germline ends came to 11 bases. The CDR3 DNA is TGTGCCAGCAGTTTAGTCGTTAGAAGCAATCAGCCCCAGCATTTT. This translates into CASSLVVRSNQPQHF.

V is TRBV4-1 and J is TRBJ1-1, with unresolved D. The CDR3 has 16 residues. V was cut by 0 bases and J by 4 bases, with 15 bases left in between. Germline V gene data show CDR1 as MGHRA and CDR2 as YSYEKL. CDR3 region: CASSQDVTGVSTEAFF. The DNA of the CDR3 is TGCGCCAGCAGCCAAGATGTTACTGGGGTCTCCACTGAAGCTTTCTTT.

This clone was observed once. The chain links TRBV28 to TRBJ2-1, with no clear D. Trimming took off 2 bases at V and 9 bases at J, with 8 bases between the two ends. The CDR3 has 12 residues. Looked up from germline, CDR1 is MDHEN and CDR2 is SYDVKM. The CDR3 spells CASSLGDGEQFF. CDR3 DNA sequence: TGTGCCAGCAGTTTAGGAGATGGTGAGCAGTTCTTC.

The DNA of the CDR3 is TGTGCCAGCAGTTCGTCGGGACAGGGATTAACCGGGGAGCTGTTTTTT. The encoded protein is CASSSSGQGLTGELFF. V is TRBV27 and J is TRBJ2-2, with 9 positions matching TRBD1. There are 16 residues in the CDR3. J was trimmed by 5 bases and V by 4 bases; bases with no gene match: 8. CDR1 MNHEY and CDR2 SMNVEV come from the germline V gene (reference sequence).

The chain uses TRBV9 and TRBJ1-1; D is undetermined. V was shortened by 2 bases and J by 4 bases, with 3 bases between the two germline ends. Germline V CDR1 and CDR2: SGDLS, YYNGEE. The CDR3 covers 11 residues. The CDR3 region has the DNA TGTGCCAGCAGCGTGGTCACTGAAGCTTTCTTT. Translation: CASSVVTEAFF.

On this clone: Other nucleotide sequences from this sample produce the same CDR3. The gene calls are TRBV27 and TRBJ1-1; D not certain. V lost 2 bases to trimming and J lost 5 bases, with 9 bases between them. Germline loops: CDR1 MNHEY, CDR2 SMNVEV (reference sequence). This CDR3 region has 13 residues. This chain's CDR3 is CASSLLGNTEAFF. The CDR3 DNA sequence: TGTGCCAGCAGTTTACTGGGGAATACTGAAGCTTTCTTT.

The chain recombines TRBV28 with TRBJ1-3, with D maybe TRBD1 (5 bases). V was clipped by 6 bases and J by 2 bases, with 17 bases between them. The CDR3 is 16 amino acids. CDR1 and CDR2 from the germline V gene are MDHEN and SYDVKM. In DNA, the CDR3 is TGTGCCAGCAGCCTCGGGGGGGGGTTTCCTGGAAACACCATATATTTT. Its translation is CASSLGGGFPGNTIYF.

The chain has TRBV27 and TRBJ2-7; the match to TRBD1 covers 7 bases. Germline CDR1 reads MNHEY; CDR2 reads SMNVEV (reference sequence). V shed 7 bases, J shed 3 bases, and the junction held 9 bases outside the gene matches. The CDR3 totals 14 residues. The chain's CDR3 is CASKRVTGVYEQYF. CDR3 in DNA: TGTGCCAGCAAAAGGGTAACAGGGGTCTACGAGCAGTACTTC.

This rearrangement joins TRBV5-1 to TRBJ2-1; tentative D call: TRBD1 (6 bases). The CDR3 consists of 14 residues. Germline V gene sequence: CDR1 SGHRS, CDR2 YFSETQ. Trimming cost V 4 bases and J 8 bases, with 16 bases left between them. The CDR3 loop reads CASSPGEQGYEQFF. CDR3 in DNA: TGCGCCAGCAGCCCCGGGGAACAGGGATATGAGCAGTTCTTC.

The genes are TRBV5-5 and TRBJ1-5; the D is unclear. The V end was cut by 0 bases, the J end by 1 base, with 8 bases between. This CDR3 has 15 residues. Germline assignment: CDR1 SGHKS and CDR2 YYEKEE (reference sequence). The CDR3 DNA reads as TGTGCCAGCAGCTTGGGCCTACAAAGCAATCAGCCCCAGCATTTT. This encodes CASSLGLQSNQPQHF.

DNA of the CDR3: TGTGCCAGCAGTTTATTACCCACTACCCGAGTCACAGATACGCAGTATTTT. Translation gives CASSLLPTTRVTDTQYF. This rearrangement joins TRBV28 to TRBJ2-3, with D unclear. V was trimmed by 1 base and J by 2 bases, leaving 16 bases between them. From germline, CDR1 is MDHEN and CDR2 SYDVKM. This CDR3 spans 17 amino acids. The variable domain in full, completed from reference TRBV28 and TRBJ2-3, reads DVKVTQSSRYLVKRTGEKVFLECVQDMDHENMFWYRQDPGLGLRLIYFSYDVKMKEKGDIPEGYSVSREKKERFSLILESASTNQTSMYLCASSLLPTTRVTDTQYFGPGTRLTVL.

This chain uses TRBV27 with TRBJ1-6; unclear D gene. V lost 2 bases and J 14 bases, leaving 16 bases between the germline ends. Germline V CDR1 and CDR2: MNHEY, SMNVEV (reference sequence). CDR3 length: 14 amino acids. The DNA of the CDR3 is TGTGCCAGCAGTTTAGGGGTTACGGAGTCGGCCCTCCACTTT. Translation: CASSLGVTESALHF.

V gene TRBV12-3 or TRBV12-4 combines with J gene TRBJ2-5, with TRBD2 as a possible D gene (6 bases). V lost 4 bases to trimming and J lost 4 bases, with 10 bases between them. The CDR3 runs 13 residues. The CDR3 loop reads CASSSQGGETQYF. In DNA, the CDR3 is TGTGCCAGCAGTTCCCAGGGAGGAGAGACCCAGTACTTC.

J is TRBJ2-7 and V is TRBV7-2; 10 bases line up with TRBD2. Germline CDR1 reads SGHTA; CDR2 reads FQGNSA. V gave up 1 base and J gave up 6 bases; unmatched junction bases: 6. This CDR3 is built from 15 residues. For the CDR3, the DNA is TGTGCCAGCAGCTTAGTGGGGACTAGCGCACTCGAGCAGTACTTC. Translating it yields CASSLVGTSALEQYF. Full variable domain (remainder filled in from reference TRBV7-2 and TRBJ2-7): GAGVSQSPSNKVTEKGKDVELRCDPISGHTALYWYRQSLGQGLEFLIYFQGNSAPDKSGLPSDRFSAERTGGSVSTLTIQRTQQEDSAVYLCASSLVGTSALEQYFGPGTRLTVT.

The V call is TRBV30, the J call TRBJ1-4, with D perhaps matching TRBD1 (5 bases). The CDR3 extends over 14 amino acids. Trimming shortened V by 2 bases and J by 3 bases, and 10 bases separated the two germline ends. Looked up from germline, CDR1 is GTSNPN and CDR2 is SVGIG (reference sequence). CDR3 protein: CAWSRLGANEKLFF. The CDR3 region has the DNA TGTGCCTGGAGTAGGTTAGGGGCTAATGAAAAACTGTTTTTT.

The V and J genes are TRBV7-9 and TRBJ1-4, with TRBD1 as a possible D gene (6 bases). In germline, CDR1 is SEHNR, CDR2 FQNEAQ (reference sequence). The CDR3 is 14 residues long. Trimming took off 5 bases at V and 4 bases at J, with 11 bases between the two ends. CDR3 protein: CASSPDSINEKLFF. In nucleotides, the CDR3 is TGTGCCAGCAGCCCGGACAGTATTAATGAAAAACTGTTTTTT.

This rearrangement joins TRBV9 to TRBJ1-2; unclear D gene. V lost 3 bases and J 8 bases, leaving 8 bases between the germline ends. In germline, CDR1 is SGDLS, CDR2 YYNGEE. The CDR3 is 11 amino acids. CDR3 loop: CASSADGGYTF. CDR3 in DNA: TGTGCCAGCAGCGCGGACGGAGGCTACACCTTC. Full variable domain (missing parts from reference TRBV9 and TRBJ1-2): DSGVTQTPKHLITATGQRVTLRCSPRSGDLSVYWYQQSLDQGLQFLIQYYNGEERAKGNILERFSAQQFPDLHSELNLSSLELGDSALYFCASSADGGYTFGSGTRLTVV.

V usage is TRBV9 and J usage is TRBJ2-1, with unresolved D. This CDR3 comprises 17 residues. Germline V gene sequence: CDR1 SGDLS, CDR2 YYNGEE. V was pared by 2 bases and J by 8 bases, with 23 bases between. The CDR3 nucleotides are TGTGCCAGCAGCGTCCCTGACGGAGCACCCGAACCCCATGAGCAGTTCTTC. Protein product: CASSVPDGAPEPHEQFF.

This chain links TRBV4-1 with TRBJ2-1; D gene unclear. The CDR3 length is 15 residues. Germline V lookup: CDR1 MGHRA, CDR2 YSYEKL. V was clipped by 2 bases and J by 1 base, with 9 bases between them. The CDR3 here is CASSQTLGSYNEQFF. In DNA, the CDR3 is TGCGCCAGCAGCCAAACGCTAGGGTCCTACAATGAGCAGTTCTTC.

The CDR3 DNA follows: TGTGCCATCGCCAGGGGTAGCAATCAGCCCCAGCATTTT. Its translation: CAIARGSNQPQHF. The V and J genes are TRBV7-9 and TRBJ1-5; a weak D match, TRBD1 (6 bases). This CDR3 contains 13 residues. The V gene lost 10 bases and the J gene lost 0 bases, with 10 bases spanning the gap. Germline lookup yields CDR1 SEHNR and CDR2 FQNEAQ (reference sequence).

The CDR3 region has the DNA TGTGCCAGCAGTTGGGTGTTTAACACTGAAGCTTTCTTT. Protein sequence: CASSWVFNTEAFF. The chain joins TRBV27 to TRBJ1-1; no definite D call. Germline V gives CDR1 MNHEY, CDR2 SMNVEV (reference sequence). V was cut by 4 bases and J by 2 bases, with 8 bases left in between. CDR3 size: 13 residues.

The chain couples TRBV13 to TRBJ1-6, with D perhaps matching TRBD1 (5 bases). Trimming shortened V by 0 bases and J by 2 bases, and 8 bases separated the two germline ends. The CDR3 has 16 residues. The germline gives CDR1 PRHDT, CDR2 FYEKMQ (reference sequence). The CDR3: CASSLGQATYNSPLHF. The DNA of the CDR3 is TGTGCCAGCAGCTTAGGACAGGCGACCTATAATTCACCCCTCCACTTT.

The V call is TRBV9, the J call TRBJ2-1, with D perhaps matching TRBD2 (5 bases). Trimming removed 2 bases from V and 7 bases from J, with 13 bases in between. The CDR3 length is 14 residues. Germline CDR1 and CDR2: SGDLS and YYNGEE. The DNA of the CDR3 is TGTGCCAGCAGCGTGACCGGGATCCAAAATGAGCAGTTCTTC. This translates into CASSVTGIQNEQFF.

This chain links TRBV6-4 with TRBJ2-3, with D unresolved. Trimming cost V 2 bases and J 6 bases, with 9 bases left between them. Germline V gene sequence: CDR1 MRHNA, CDR2 SNTAGT. The length of the CDR3 is 13 residues. Written as DNA, the CDR3 is TGTGCCAGCAGTGACAGCGCGTCGGATACGCAGTATTTT. Translating gives CASSDSASDTQYF.